This T cell receptor beta chain was obtained from a study of blood T cell repertoires in COVID-19. The repertoire was sequenced with immunoSEQ multiplex PCR; TCRdb's copy has only in-frame clones and lacks some. This table has 400,000 or so clones, 80% to 90% appearing once. The CDR3 sequence is 15 residues long. Germline V gives CDR1 MNHEY, CDR2 SVGAGI. V shed 3 bases and J 8 bases; nucleotides not matched to a gene: 7. The age range of participants was about 18 to 90 years, with residence in about two dozen US areas. The origin of this receptor is a man in his forties in a cohort exposed to, infected with or recovered from COVID-19 (not recorded which). Sample: PBMCs or T cells enriched from blood (not recorded which). The rearrangement joins TRBV6-5 to TRBJ1-4, with 9 nucleotides matching TRBD1. Here the CDR3 DNA reads TGTGCCAGCAGTTATCAGACAGGGGGAGAGGAAAAACTGTTTTTT. This translates into CASSYQTGGEEKLFF.